The 24 T cell receptor beta chains listed next were all sequenced from one sample in a study of T-cell reconstitution after alpha-beta-depleted transplantation in children. A TCRbeta library incorporating unique molecular identifiers was prepared. Each CDR3 protein is one row after TCRdb ran MiXCR on the PCR reads. The sample comprises some 500,000 distinct CDR3 sequences, about 16% of which are singletons, and around 3.3% rests with the top ten. The material sequenced was PBMCs from the stem cell graft donor, taken from the stem cell graft. The receptors shown here come from a human donor who donated a stem cell graft to a child with acute lymphoblastic leukemia.

This clonotype came up a few times. The chain recombines TRBV3-1 with TRBJ2-3, with 9 bases matching TRBD2. The length of the CDR3 is 14 residues. From germline, CDR1 is LGHDT and CDR2 YNNKEL (reference sequence). Unmatched junction bases numbered 2, after V lost 3 bases and J lost 4 bases. The CDR3 nucleotides are TGTGCCAGCAGCCAGGGACTAGCAGCAGATACGCAGTATTTT. Encoded protein: CASSQGLAADTQYF.

The rearrangement links TRBV13 to TRBJ2-7; 7 bases map to TRBD2. Unmatched junction bases numbered 6, after V lost 1 base and J lost 0 bases. CDR1 and CDR2 (germline): PRHDT, FYEKMQ (reference sequence). This CDR3 spans 16 amino acids. CDR3 in amino acids: CASSLVVAGPSYEQYF. The CDR3 coding sequence is TGTGCCAGCAGCTTAGTCGTAGCGGGCCCCTCCTACGAGCAGTACTTC.

This clonotype showed up just a few times. The DNA for the CDR3 is TGTGCCAGCACCGACCGGTGGAACACTGAAGCTTTCTTT. Its protein product is CASTDRWNTEAFF. The chain joins TRBV12-3 or TRBV12-4 to TRBJ1-1; D gene ambiguous. The V end lost 7 bases, the J end lost 1 base, and 10 bases lay between the germline ends. The CDR3 runs 13 residues.

This chain links TRBV5-1 with TRBJ2-3; a possible D gene is TRBD1 (5 bases). CDR3 length: 15 residues. V lost 5 bases to trimming and J lost 3 bases, with 16 bases between them. Looked up from germline, CDR1 is SGHRS and CDR2 is YFSETQ. The CDR3: CASREFRVMTDTQYF. The CDR3 DNA reads TGCGCCAGCAGAGAGTTCAGGGTAATGACAGATACGCAGTATTTT.

The chain has TRBV29-1 and TRBJ2-7, with D tentatively TRBD1 (5 bases). The CDR3 runs 13 residues. V dropped 4 bases and J dropped 6 bases, with 16 bases sitting between them. In germline, CDR1 is SQVTM, CDR2 ANQGSEA. CDR3 DNA: TGCAGCGTTGTGCTTATGGGGCTGGGCGAGCAGTACTTC. This encodes CSVVLMGLGEQYF.

In its sample, this clonotype was seen a few times. This chain links TRBV5-1 with TRBJ2-4; 7 nucleotides match TRBD2. The J segment lost 7 bases and the V segment lost 0 bases, leaving 4 bases of the junction unmatched. Germline V gene data show CDR1 as SGHRS and CDR2 as YFSETQ. This CDR3 spans 14 amino acids. The CDR3 sequence: CASSLVGEGNIQYF. The CDR3 DNA reads TGCGCCAGCAGCTTGGTTGGGGAGGGGAACATTCAGTACTTC.

The chain uses TRBV3-1 and TRBJ2-3; no clear D. V was shortened by 0 bases and J by 0 bases, with 10 bases between the two germline ends. This CDR3 comprises 16 residues. The germline gives CDR1 LGHDT, CDR2 YNNKEL (reference sequence). The CDR3 spells CASSQEPGFSTDTQYF. The CDR3 nucleotides are TGTGCCAGCAGCCAAGAACCGGGTTTCAGCACAGATACGCAGTATTTT.

A word on this clonotype: One end of the junction fails to match germline, which may point to a read error. The chain links TRBV3-1 to TRBJ2-7; D is ambiguous. CDR1 and CDR2 (germline): LGHDT, YNNKEL (reference sequence). The CDR3 spans 15 residues. The CDR3 DNA is TGTGCCAGCACCCAACGCAAGTGGCTATCCTACGAGCAGTACTTC. Translating gives CASTQRKWLSYEQYF.

This clonotype occurred a few times. The rearrangement uses TRBV20-1 and TRBJ2-7; unclear D gene. The CDR3 runs 15 residues. The ends were cut back, 3 bases at V and 4 bases at J, with 19 bases in the middle. The V gene's germline CDR1 is DFQATT and CDR2 SNEGSKA (reference sequence). The CDR3: CSASVLPSLDYEQYF. CDR3 coding DNA: TGCAGTGCTAGTGTCCTTCCCTCCCTTGATTACGAGCAGTACTTC.

The genes are TRBV5-1 and TRBJ1-2; 9 nucleotides line up with TRBD1. Unmatched junction bases numbered 5, after V lost 4 bases and J lost 4 bases. The CDR3 has 14 residues. Germline V gene data show CDR1 as SGHRS and CDR2 as YFSETQ. The CDR3 sequence: CASSHDRGGYGYTF. The CDR3 region has the DNA TGCGCCAGCAGCCACGACAGGGGGGGCTATGGCTACACCTTC.

The genes are TRBV27 and TRBJ2-4, with D uncertain. Looked up from germline, CDR1 is MNHEY and CDR2 is SMNVEV (reference sequence). The V gene lost 6 bases and the J gene lost 0 bases, with 9 bases spanning the gap. The CDR3 is 14 amino acids. The CDR3 here is CASSRSVAKNIQYF. The CDR3 DNA sequence: TGTGCCAGCAGCCGGTCCGTAGCCAAAAACATTCAGTACTTC.

The V gene is TRBV7-6, the J gene TRBJ1-3; D unresolved. CDR3 length equals 15 residues. CDR1 is SGHVS and CDR2 is FNYEAQ in the germline V gene. Trimming stripped 2 bases from V and 0 bases from J, with 8 bases between. The DNA of the CDR3 is TGTGCCAGCAGCTTATCTGATGGCTCTGGAAACACCATATATTTT. This gives the protein CASSLSDGSGNTIYF.

Many counts were recorded for this clonotype. The chain uses TRBV12-3 or TRBV12-4 and TRBJ1-1, with a possible D match to TRBD1 (6 bases). With 6 bases removed from V and 1 base from J, the gap between germline ends came to 9 bases. This CDR3 is built from 13 residues. The CDR3 DNA reads as TGTGCCAGCAGCCTGACAGGGAACACTGAAGCTTTCTTT. Translated: CASSLTGNTEAFF.

The chain joins TRBV11-2 to TRBJ2-6; tentatively, D is TRBD1 (6 bases). Germline V lookup: CDR1 SGHAT, CDR2 FQNNGV. Deletions cut 8 bases from V and 2 bases from J, with 13 bases between. The CDR3 consists of 15 residues. The CDR3 is CASLGHSAGANVLTF. In DNA form, the CDR3 reads TGTGCCAGCTTGGGACATTCAGCTGGGGCCAACGTCCTGACTTTC.

This sequence joins TRBV9 and TRBJ1-4, with no clear D. The CDR3 covers 15 residues. Germline V gene sequence: CDR1 SGDLS, CDR2 YYNGEE. V was cut by 4 bases and J by 4 bases, with 14 bases left in between. The CDR3 DNA follows: TGTGCCAGCAGCCCCCCAGCAGAGGATAATGAAAAACTGTTTTTT. Translation: CASSPPAEDNEKLFF.

This clonotype was seen more than once but under ten times. This rearrangement joins TRBV29-1 to TRBJ1-1, with D uncertain. The germline gives CDR1 SQVTM, CDR2 ANQGSEA. V was shortened by 6 bases and J by 7 bases, with 9 bases between the two germline ends. This CDR3 contains 10 residues. Here the CDR3 DNA reads TGCAGCGTCACGATTATTGAAGCTTTCTTT. Amino acid sequence: CSVTIIEAFF.

The rearrangement uses TRBV5-6 and TRBJ2-1; D unclear. CDR1 is SGHDT, CDR2 YYEEEE, per germline. CDR3 size: 15 residues. Trimming took off 4 bases at V and 5 bases at J, with 16 bases between the two ends. The CDR3 DNA sequence: TGTGCCAGCAGCCCGGTTCGAGAGGTAAACAATGAGCAGTTCTTC. As protein: CASSPVREVNNEQFF.

This clonotype came up a few times. The chain is built from TRBV6-4 and TRBJ2-3; D is perhaps TRBD1 (6 bases). V was pared by 2 bases and J by 2 bases, with 11 bases between. The CDR3 runs to 15 residues. Germline CDR1 and CDR2: MRHNA and SNTAGT. The CDR3 sequence is CASSDGGGHTDTQYF. The CDR3 DNA follows: TGTGCCAGCAGTGACGGGGGCGGCCACACAGATACGCAGTATTTT.

This clonotype was counted between two and nine times. The rearrangement joins TRBV27 to TRBJ1-1, with TRBD1 matching over 8 bases. Germline CDR1 and CDR2: MNHEY and SMNVEV (reference sequence). The CDR3 runs to 12 residues. V dropped 6 bases and J dropped 7; count of bases not matched to a gene: 4. As DNA, the CDR3 is TGTGCCAGCAGACCCGGGACAGGTGAAGCTTTCTTT. Translating it yields CASRPGTGEAFF.

The chain couples TRBV10-3 to TRBJ2-7; unclear D gene. Germline values: CDR1 ENHRY, CDR2 SYGVKD. The CDR3 covers 13 residues. Trimming pared 4 bases from V and 3 bases from J, leaving 10 bases between. CDR3 DNA: TGTGCCATCAGTGGTACTCTAGACTACGAGCAGTACTTC. Its protein is CAISGTLDYEQYF.

The rearrangement joins TRBV12-3 or TRBV12-4 to TRBJ2-2; possibly TRBD1 or TRBD2 for D (7 bases each). V was cut by 5 bases and J by 6 bases, with 13 bases left in between. The CDR3 runs to 14 residues. The CDR3 spells CASSRGGGPGELFF. DNA of the CDR3: TGTGCCAGCAGTAGGGGAGGGGGCCCCGGGGAGCTGTTTTTT.

This clonotype was seen a few times. V is TRBV20-1 and J is TRBJ1-2; no definite D call. This CDR3 is 8 amino acids long. CDR1 is DFQATT, CDR2 SNEGSKA, per germline (reference sequence). Trimming left V 5 bases short and J 11 bases short, with 6 bases between. CDR3 loop: CSAPVYTF. The CDR3 bases are TGCAGTGCTCCCGTTTACACCTTC.

V and J are TRBV7-8 and TRBJ2-1; 11 nucleotides match TRBD2. The V and J ends lost 5 bases and 7 bases, in that order; junction bases with no gene match: 7. This CDR3 spans 15 amino acids. Germline V gene data show CDR1 as SGHVS and CDR2 as FQNEAQ. The CDR3 spells CASSLTSGSKNEQFF. Written as DNA, the CDR3 is TGTGCCAGCAGCCTAACTAGCGGGAGTAAGAATGAGCAGTTCTTC. Supplemented by reference TRBV7-8 and TRBJ2-1, the full variable domain reads GAGVSQSPRYKVAKRGQDVALRCDPISGHVSLFWYQQALGQGPEFLTYFQNEAQLDKSGLPSDRFFAERPEGSVSTLKIQRTQQEDSAVYLCASSLTSGSKNEQFFGPGTRLTVL.

This clonotype has a handful of counts. This rearrangement joins TRBV24-1 to TRBJ2-7; TRBD2 matches 8 bases. Germline-derived CDR1 and CDR2 are KGHDR and SFDVKD. CDR3 length: 14 amino acids. The trim removed 6 bases at V and 3 bases at J, leaving 6 bases unmatched. As DNA, the CDR3 is TGTGCCACCAGTCGGGCGGGAGGAATCTACGAGCAGTACTTC. Its protein is CATSRAGGIYEQYF.